Shown below are 12 T cell receptor beta chains from a single sample sequenced in a study of T-cell reconstitution after alpha-beta-depleted transplantation in children. Unique molecular identifiers featured in how the TCRbeta library was prepared. TCRdb passed the PCR reads through MiXCR, listing each CDR3 protein once. There are approximately 220,000 distinct CDR3 sequences in the sample; around a sixth occur only once, and 43% lies in the top ten. This material consisted of PBMCs, mostly from graft donor cells, taken 360 days after TCRalphabeta/CD19-depleted stem cell transplant. The receptors shown here come from a male patient aged 2 to 10 who had a stem cell transplant for acute lymphoblastic leukemia, so the T cells may come from the graft donor.

The rearrangement links TRBV5-1 to TRBJ1-4; weak D call: TRBD1 (5 bases). V was trimmed by 3 bases and J by 0 bases, leaving 9 bases between them. Germline-derived CDR1 and CDR2 are SGHRS and YFSETQ. The CDR3 has 15 amino acids. This CDR3 reads CASSWGDATNEKLFF. CDR3 coding DNA: TGCGCCAGCAGCTGGGGGGATGCAACTAATGAAAAACTGTTTTTT.

The chain is built from TRBV3-1 and TRBJ2-1; TRBD2 matches 8 bases. Looked up from germline, CDR1 is LGHDT and CDR2 is YNNKEL (reference sequence). The CDR3 covers 16 residues. After removal of 0 bases from V and 7 bases from J, the junction contained 8 bases not matched to a gene. The CDR3 coding sequence is TGTGCCAGCAGCCAAGATTTGGCGGGGGGAGGGAATGAGCAGTTCTTC. It specifies CASSQDLAGGGNEQFF.

This clonotype was picked up a small number of times. The genes are TRBV11-3 and TRBJ2-3; D is possibly TRBD2 (6 bases). V lost 0 bases to trimming and J lost 0 bases, with 13 bases between them. The length of the CDR3 is 17 residues. Germline V lookup: CDR1 SGHNT, CDR2 YENEEA. CDR3 DNA: TGTGCCAGCAGCTTAGATGGAGCGGGTGCTAGCACAGATACGCAGTATTTT. Its translation: CASSLDGAGASTDTQYF.

This clonotype was picked up a small number of times. This sequence joins TRBV5-1 and TRBJ1-1; D might be TRBD1 (6 bases). The CDR3 sequence is 16 residues long. Germline CDR1 reads SGHRS; CDR2 reads YFSETQ. V gave up 0 bases and J gave up 0 bases, with 12 bases separating them. CDR3 region: CASSLGVGGLNTEAFF. The CDR3 DNA reads TGCGCCAGCAGCTTGGGAGTTGGGGGCTTGAACACTGAAGCTTTCTTT.

The genes are TRBV5-4 and TRBJ1-2; D unclear. CDR1 SGHNT and CDR2 YYREEE come from the germline V gene (reference sequence). Trimming cost V 2 bases and J 8 bases, with 10 bases left between them. The CDR3 length is 12 residues. CDR3: CASSLTEKGYTF. CDR3 DNA: TGTGCCAGCAGCTTAACGGAGAAAGGCTACACCTTC.

The chain recombines TRBV4-1 with TRBJ2-1; D possibly corresponds to TRBD2 (5 bases). The V gene lost 7 bases and the J gene lost 6 bases, with 7 bases spanning the gap. Germline V CDR1 and CDR2: MGHRA, YSYEKL. The CDR3 loop spans 11 amino acids. The CDR3 loop reads CASIRGNEQFF. The CDR3 coding sequence is TGCGCCAGCATTCGGGGCAATGAGCAGTTCTTC.

This clonotype was recorded many times. The chain joins TRBV29-1 to TRBJ2-7, with D perhaps matching TRBD1 (6 bases). The CDR3 totals 12 residues. V shed 5 bases and J shed 7 bases, with 15 bases lying between them. Germline V gene lookup returns CDR1 SQVTM and CDR2 ANQGSEA. The CDR3 coding sequence is TGCAGCGTTACGCGGACAGCCGGGGAGCAGTACTTC. It yields the protein CSVTRTAGEQYF.

The J gene is TRBJ2-7, the V gene TRBV20-1, with D perhaps TRBD1 (7 bases). V was clipped by 2 bases and J by 0 bases, with 17 bases between them. CDR3 size: 16 residues. CDR1 and CDR2 (germline): DFQATT, SNEGSKA (reference sequence). CDR3 in amino acids: CSARFGGGTDSYEQYF. CDR3 DNA: TGCAGTGCTAGATTTGGGGGCGGGACAGACTCCTACGAGCAGTACTTC.

There are a few counts of this clonotype. V gene TRBV10-3 combines with J gene TRBJ2-2; D is tentatively TRBD1 or TRBD2 (5 bases each). The CDR3 extends over 15 amino acids. The germline V gene has CDR1 ENHRY and CDR2 SYGVKD. V lost 0 bases and J lost 4, with 9 bases in between. The CDR3 reads CAISESRGTTGELFF. The CDR3 region has the DNA TGTGCCATCAGTGAGTCGAGAGGGACCACCGGGGAGCTGTTTTTT.

The sample holds a few counts of this clonotype. This chain links TRBV5-5 with TRBJ1-2; 7 bases line up with TRBD1. V shed 4 bases and J 4 bases; nucleotides not matched to a gene: 10. Per the germline V gene, CDR1 is SGHKS and CDR2 is YYEKEE (reference sequence). The CDR3 has 15 amino acids. The DNA of the CDR3 is TGTGCCAGCAGCCTTGGGTCCGGGACAGTCTATGGCTACACCTTC. Its translation is CASSLGSGTVYGYTF.

The chain uses TRBV5-6 and TRBJ2-5, with 11 bases that match TRBD1. Germline-derived CDR1 and CDR2 are SGHDT and YYEEEE. The length of the CDR3 is 15 residues. The V gene end was trimmed by 5 bases and the J gene end by 5 bases; junction bases not matched to a gene: 8. The CDR3 DNA follows: TGTGCCAGCAGTATTCCGGGACAGGGGGAGGAGACCCAGTACTTC. Its translation: CASSIPGQGEETQYF. Based on the CDR3 plus reference TRBV5-6 and TRBJ2-5, the full variable domain is DAGVTQSPTHLIKTRGQQVTLRCSPKSGHDTVSWYQQALGQGPQFIFQYYEEEERQRGNFPDRFSGHQFPNYSSELNVNALLLGDSALYLCASSIPGQGEETQYFGPGTRLLVL.

This clonotype was detected only once. The chain uses TRBV4-3 and TRBJ1-5; D may be TRBD1 (6 bases). The V gene lost 6 bases and the J gene lost 7 bases, with 19 bases spanning the gap. The CDR3 extends over 15 amino acids. The germline CDR1 and CDR2 sequences are LGHNA and YSLEER. In DNA, the CDR3 is TGCGCCAGCAGGCAAAGGGGGAGGGGACTCCAGCCCCAGCATTTT. Translated: CASRQRGRGLQPQHF.